This TCR beta chain was documented in a study of CD8+ T cells in alopecia areata. Study background: Tofacitinib administration persisted for 6 to 18 months, succeeded by 6 months off drug.

Lesional scalp punch biopsies and peripheral blood were collected from alopecia areata patients. The sequencing template was cDNA reverse transcribed from extracted RNA. Clones were sequenced by immunoSEQ multiplex PCR, and TCRdb holds only the in-frame ones, with some missing. Of about 130,000 clones in the sample, more than 40% are singletons; the top ten hold under 20%. CDR3 size: 12 residues. Trimming removed 0 bases from V and 6 bases from J; junction bases left unmatched: 0. Germline V gene sequence: CDR1 SGHRS, CDR2 YFSETQ. V and J are TRBV5-1 and TRBJ2-7; 7 positions match TRBD2. The source material was CD8+ T cells sorted from blood, sampled at week 0. This sequence was found in a human donor with alopecia areata. The DNA of the CDR3 is TGCGCCAGCAGCTTGGGCGGGGGCGAGCAGTACTTC. Translating it yields CASSLGGGEQYF.